A single sample is the source of the 18 T cell receptor beta chains below, sequenced in a study of T cell repertoires in ileal Crohn's disease. The assay was immunoSEQ multiplex PCR, and TCRdb's table has in-frame clones only and misses some. The table has approximately 5,400 clones, roughly 69% seen once; the top ten hold 25% to 30%. Time point in this sample: neoterminal ileum biopsy at postoperative endoscopy, about 6 months after surgery. Material: ileal tissue. The receptors derive from an adult with Crohn's disease.

This clone was seen a handful of times. J is TRBJ2-1 and V is TRBV9, with 8 bases matching TRBD2. V shed 3 bases, J shed 0 bases, and the junction held 8 bases outside the gene matches. Germline V gene lookup returns CDR1 SGDLS and CDR2 YYNGEE. The CDR3 runs 17 residues. Written as DNA, the CDR3 is TGTGCCAGCAGCGCCCCCCGCGGGGGGAGCTCCTACAATGAGCAGTTCTTC. Translation gives CASSAPRGGSSYNEQFF.

The chain links TRBV18 to TRBJ1-2; 8 bases fit TRBD1. After removal of 3 bases from V and 4 bases from J, the junction contained 4 bases not matched to a gene. This CDR3 has 14 residues. The germline V gene has CDR1 KGHSH and CDR2 LQKENI. CDR3 DNA sequence: TGTGCCAGCTCACCGGGACAGGACCCCTATGGCTACACCTTC. This encodes CASSPGQDPYGYTF.

The chain has TRBV28 and TRBJ1-5; 8 bases are a match to TRBD1. The CDR3 is made up of 13 amino acids. Germline CDR1 MDHEN, CDR2 SYDVKM. V dropped 7 bases and J dropped 9; count of bases not matched to a gene: 8. The CDR3 protein is CASTDRAVRPQHF. The CDR3 nucleotides read TGTGCCAGCACGGACAGGGCGGTGCGGCCCCAGCATTTT.

J is TRBJ2-7 and V is TRBV5-5, with D uncertain. CDR1 is SGHKS and CDR2 is YYEKEE in the germline V gene (reference sequence). CDR3 length equals 14 residues. V lost 1 base and J lost 0, with 8 bases in between. The CDR3 region has the DNA TGTGCCAGCAGCTTGAACTCAGGCTCCTACGAGCAGTACTTC. It translates to CASSLNSGSYEQYF.

The chain employs TRBV6-6 and TRBJ1-3, with no clear D. Germline CDR1 reads MNHNY; CDR2 reads SVGAGI (reference sequence). The CDR3 has 15 amino acids. The V end was cut by 5 bases, the J end by 0 bases, with 11 bases between. The chain's CDR3 is CASSPTESSGNTIYF. The CDR3 DNA reads as TGTGCCAGCAGTCCGACGGAGAGCTCTGGAAACACCATATATTTT.

This clone has a single count. This rearrangement joins TRBV9 to TRBJ1-4; D not resolved. CDR1 is SGDLS, CDR2 YYNGEE, per germline. Trimming left V 4 bases short and J 6 bases short, with 16 bases between. The CDR3 loop spans 15 amino acids. DNA for the CDR3: TGTGCCAGCAGCCCCTCCGGGGTAAGGGATGAAAAACTGTTTTTT. The encoded protein is CASSPSGVRDEKLFF.

With respect to this clone: Other nucleotide sequences in the sample specify the same CDR3. This chain uses TRBV4-3 with TRBJ2-3, with 13 bases matching TRBD2. The CDR3 totals 16 residues. Germline trimming cut 0 bases from V and 6 bases from J; bases unmatched to any gene: 3. Germline V gene data show CDR1 as LGHNA and CDR2 as YSLEER. The CDR3 spells CASSQDPLAGGDTQYF. CDR3 DNA: TGCGCCAGCAGCCAAGACCCACTAGCGGGAGGGGATACGCAGTATTTT.

The gene calls are TRBV15 and TRBJ2-5, with TRBD1 matching over 7 bases. The germline gives CDR1 LNHNV, CDR2 YYDKDF (reference sequence). This CDR3 has 13 amino acids. The J segment lost 9 bases and the V segment lost 0 bases, leaving 4 bases of the junction unmatched. Written as DNA, the CDR3 is TGTGCCACCAGCAGAGATGGGCAGGGGGCCCAGTACTTC. Protein product: CATSRDGQGAQYF.

The chain has TRBV10-3 and TRBJ1-1; 9 nucleotides agree with TRBD1. Trimming at V came to 6 bases and at J to 11 bases, leaving 7 bases not matched to a gene. The CDR3 consists of 12 residues. The germline CDR1 and CDR2 sequences are ENHRY and SYGVKD. The CDR3 bases are TGTGCCATCAGCCCGGGACAGGGTAAGGCTTTCTTT. Translated, it gives CAISPGQGKAFF.

J is TRBJ1-2 and V is TRBV11-3; 9 bases fit TRBD1. Germline V lookup: CDR1 SGHNT, CDR2 YENEEA. V lost 5 bases and J lost 8; bases outside the gene matches: 12. This CDR3 spans 15 amino acids. The CDR3 protein is CASSTTHDRGSGYTF. DNA for the CDR3: TGTGCCAGCAGCACCACGCATGACAGGGGGTCAGGCTACACCTTC.

The gene calls are TRBV18 and TRBJ1-3, with D perhaps TRBD1 (6 bases). In germline, CDR1 is KGHSH, CDR2 LQKENI. The length of the CDR3 is 16 residues. V was pared by 4 bases and J by 4 bases, with 17 bases between. The CDR3: CASSLGQSPLGNTIYF. CDR3 DNA: TGTGCCAGCTCACTCGGACAGAGCCCTTTAGGAAACACCATATATTTT.

This clone was detected once. The genes are TRBV9 and TRBJ2-1; D gene unclear. The V end lost 4 bases, the J end lost 1 base, and 9 bases lay between the germline ends. Germline V gene data show CDR1 as SGDLS and CDR2 as YYNGEE. The CDR3 covers 14 residues. CDR3 protein: CASSLLGSYNEQFF. The CDR3 region has the DNA TGTGCCAGCAGCCTTCTAGGATCCTACAATGAGCAGTTCTTC.

The chain couples TRBV19 to TRBJ1-5; maybe TRBD1 (5 bases). The CDR3 contains 17 residues. V was shortened by 3 bases and J by 1 base, with 16 bases between the two germline ends. Germline CDR1 reads LNHDA; CDR2 reads SQIVND (reference sequence). The CDR3 coding sequence is TGTGCCAGTAGTATGGGCAGGAGCCGGGGGAGCAATCAGCCCCAGCATTTT. Translation gives CASSMGRSRGSNQPQHF.

V gene TRBV7-2 combines with J gene TRBJ2-5; 7 bases are shared with TRBD1. Germline CDR1 reads SGHTA; CDR2 reads FQGNSA. V shed 4 bases, J shed 3 bases, and the junction held 5 bases outside the gene matches. CDR3 length equals 14 residues. The CDR3 DNA sequence: TGTGCCAGCAGCTCCAACAGGGGCAAAGAGACCCAGTACTTC. Its translation is CASSSNRGKETQYF. Full variable domain (outside the CDR3, taken from reference TRBV7-2 and TRBJ2-5): GAGVSQSPSNKVTEKGKDVELRCDPISGHTALYWYRQSLGQGLEFLIYFQGNSAPDKSGLPSDRFSAERTGGSVSTLTIQRTQQEDSAVYLCASSSNRGKETQYFGPGTRLLVL.

The chain is built from TRBV9 and TRBJ1-5, with a weak D call TRBD1 (6 bases). The CDR3 extends over 14 amino acids. V was shortened by 0 bases and J by 4 bases, with 8 bases between the two germline ends. Per the germline V gene, CDR1 is SGDLS and CDR2 is YYNGEE. CDR3 sequence (DNA): TGTGCCAGCAGCGTAGGACAGGAAAATCAGCCCCAGCATTTT. This sequence encodes CASSVGQENQPQHF.

This clone was seen a few times. This chain links TRBV27 with TRBJ2-7; D remains ambiguous. The germline V gene encodes CDR1 MNHEY and CDR2 SMNVEV (reference sequence). Trimming left V 5 bases short and J 6 bases short, with 11 bases between. The CDR3 contains 12 residues. CDR3 sequence reads: CASSPSPLEQYF. CDR3 sequence (DNA): TGTGCCAGCAGTCCCTCTCCCCTCGAGCAGTACTTC.

The rearrangement joins TRBV30 to TRBJ1-1; D not certain. Trimming took 2 bases from V and 1 from J, leaving 11 bases between them. Germline V gene data show CDR1 as GTSNPN and CDR2 as SVGIG (reference sequence). The CDR3 runs 14 residues. The CDR3 DNA reads TGTGCCTGGAGTCTCCTAGGAACGAACACTGAAGCTTTCTTT. This encodes CAWSLLGTNTEAFF.

In this sample, this clone turned up a few times. The chain recombines TRBV6-5 with TRBJ1-5; D may be TRBD1 (6 bases). The V and J ends lost 6 bases and 6 bases respectively, with 12 bases between them. CDR1 and CDR2 (germline): MNHEY, SVGAGI. The CDR3 is made up of 13 amino acids. The CDR3 is CASRLRGGQPQHF. The CDR3 DNA sequence: TGTGCCAGCAGACTCAGGGGTGGTCAGCCCCAGCATTTT.